This TCR beta chain was profiled in a study of CD8 T cells in Susac syndrome. V was pared by 3 bases and J by 3 bases, with 12 bases between. Germline-derived CDR1 and CDR2 are MNHEY and SMNVEV (reference sequence). The CDR3 has 14 residues. Reverse transcription of about 0.45 to 1 ug RNA was performed with random hexamers. One entry per CDR3 protein, called by TCRdb with MiXCR from the immunoSEQ multiplex PCR reads. The data contain around 80,000 distinct CDR3 sequences, approximately 93% of them singletons. The rearrangement uses TRBV27 and TRBJ2-7, with a possible D match to TRBD1 (6 bases). This clonotype was sampled from a human donor with Susac syndrome. The sample comprised CD8+ T cells from PBMCs. In DNA form, the CDR3 reads TGTGCCAGCAGTTTCGGACAGAAGCTCTACGAGCAGTACTTC. Translated: CASSFGQKLYEQYF.